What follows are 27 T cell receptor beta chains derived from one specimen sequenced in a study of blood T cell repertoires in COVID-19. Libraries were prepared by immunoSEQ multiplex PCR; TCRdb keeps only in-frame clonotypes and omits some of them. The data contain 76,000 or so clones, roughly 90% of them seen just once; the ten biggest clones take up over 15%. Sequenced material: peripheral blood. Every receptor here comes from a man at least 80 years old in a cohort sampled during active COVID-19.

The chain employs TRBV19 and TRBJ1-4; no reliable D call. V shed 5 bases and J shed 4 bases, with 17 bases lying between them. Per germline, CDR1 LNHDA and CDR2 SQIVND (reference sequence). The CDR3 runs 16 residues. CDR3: CASSLGWADGNEKLFF. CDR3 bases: TGTGCCAGTAGTCTCGGATGGGCAGACGGTAATGAAAAACTGTTTTTT.

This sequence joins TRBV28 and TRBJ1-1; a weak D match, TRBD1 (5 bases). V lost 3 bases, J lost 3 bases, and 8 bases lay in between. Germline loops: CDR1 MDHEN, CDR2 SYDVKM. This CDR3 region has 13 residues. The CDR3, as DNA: TGTGCCAGCAGTTTGGACACGGACACTGAAGCTTTCTTT. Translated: CASSLDTDTEAFF.

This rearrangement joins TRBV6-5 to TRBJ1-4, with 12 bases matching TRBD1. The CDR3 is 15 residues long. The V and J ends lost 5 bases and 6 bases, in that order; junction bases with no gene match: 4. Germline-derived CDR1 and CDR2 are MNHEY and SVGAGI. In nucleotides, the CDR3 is TGTGCCAGCAGTATGGGACAGGGGGCAGATGAAAAACTGTTTTTT. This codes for CASSMGQGADEKLFF.

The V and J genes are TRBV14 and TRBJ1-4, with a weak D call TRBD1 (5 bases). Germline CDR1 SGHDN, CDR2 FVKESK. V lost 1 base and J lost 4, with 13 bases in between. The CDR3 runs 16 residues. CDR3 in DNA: TGTGCCAGCAGCCAAGGAGACAGAAGTCGTAATGAAAAACTGTTTTTT. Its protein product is CASSQGDRSRNEKLFF.

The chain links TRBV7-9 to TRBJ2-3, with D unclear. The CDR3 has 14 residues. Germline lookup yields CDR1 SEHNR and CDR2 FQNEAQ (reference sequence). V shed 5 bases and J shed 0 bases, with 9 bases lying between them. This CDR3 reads CASSPLPSTDTQYF. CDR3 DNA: TGTGCCAGCAGCCCTCTACCTAGCACAGATACGCAGTATTTT.

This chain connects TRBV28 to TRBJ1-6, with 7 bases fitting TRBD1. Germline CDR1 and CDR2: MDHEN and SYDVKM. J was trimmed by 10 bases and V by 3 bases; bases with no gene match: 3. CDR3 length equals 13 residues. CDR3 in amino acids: CASSFRDRSPLHF. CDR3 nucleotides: TGTGCCAGCAGTTTCCGGGACAGATCACCCCTCCACTTT.

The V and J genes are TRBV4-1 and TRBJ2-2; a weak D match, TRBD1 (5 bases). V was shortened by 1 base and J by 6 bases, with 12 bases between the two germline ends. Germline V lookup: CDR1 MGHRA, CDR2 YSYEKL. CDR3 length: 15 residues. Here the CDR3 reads CASSQGSQGSGELFF. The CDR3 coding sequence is TGCGCCAGCAGCCAAGGCTCGCAGGGTTCCGGGGAGCTGTTTTTT.

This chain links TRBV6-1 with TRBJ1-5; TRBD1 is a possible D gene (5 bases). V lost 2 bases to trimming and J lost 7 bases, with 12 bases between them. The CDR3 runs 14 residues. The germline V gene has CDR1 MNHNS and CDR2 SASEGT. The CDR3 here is CASSERGGRQPQHF. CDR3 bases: TGTGCCAGCAGTGAAAGGGGAGGTAGACAGCCCCAGCATTTT.

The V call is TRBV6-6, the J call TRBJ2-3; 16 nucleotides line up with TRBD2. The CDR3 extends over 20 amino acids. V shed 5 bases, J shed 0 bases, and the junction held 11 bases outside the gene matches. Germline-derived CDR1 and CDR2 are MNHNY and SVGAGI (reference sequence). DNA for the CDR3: TGTGCCAGCAGTCAACCGGGACTAGCGGGGGGGTCGTCTAGCACAGATACGCAGTATTTT. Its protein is CASSQPGLAGGSSSTDTQYF.

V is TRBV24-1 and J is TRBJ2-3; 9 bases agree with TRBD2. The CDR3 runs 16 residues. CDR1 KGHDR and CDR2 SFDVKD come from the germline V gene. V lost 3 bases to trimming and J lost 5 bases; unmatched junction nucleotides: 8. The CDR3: CATSDNRGGAKDTQYF. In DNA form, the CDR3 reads TGTGCCACCAGTGATAACCGCGGGGGGGCGAAAGATACGCAGTATTTT.

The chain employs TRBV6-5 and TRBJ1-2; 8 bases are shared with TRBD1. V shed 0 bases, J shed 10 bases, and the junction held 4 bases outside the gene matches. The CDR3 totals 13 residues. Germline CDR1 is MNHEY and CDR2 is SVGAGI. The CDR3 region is CASSYSPGGDYTF. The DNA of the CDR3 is TGTGCCAGCAGTTACTCCCCAGGGGGCGACTACACCTTC.

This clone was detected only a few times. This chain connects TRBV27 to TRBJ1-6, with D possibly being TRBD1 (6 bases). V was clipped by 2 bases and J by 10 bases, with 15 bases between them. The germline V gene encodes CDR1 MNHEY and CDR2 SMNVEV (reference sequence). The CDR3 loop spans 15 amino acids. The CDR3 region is CASSLDPTRGSPLHF. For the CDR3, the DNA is TGTGCCAGCAGTTTAGACCCCACCAGGGGATCACCCCTCCACTTT.

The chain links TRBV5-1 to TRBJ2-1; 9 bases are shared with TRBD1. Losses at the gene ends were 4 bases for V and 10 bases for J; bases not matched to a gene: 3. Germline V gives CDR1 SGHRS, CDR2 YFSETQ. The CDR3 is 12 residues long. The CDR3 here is CASSPDRGEQFF. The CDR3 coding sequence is TGCGCCAGCAGCCCGGACAGGGGAGAGCAGTTCTTC.

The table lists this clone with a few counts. The CDR3 sequence is CASSELSSEAPLHF. The DNA of the CDR3 is TGTGCCAGCAGCGAGTTGTCATCCGAGGCACCCCTCCACTTT. V and J are TRBV2 and TRBJ1-6, with D hard to call. This CDR3 region has 14 residues. Trimming stripped 6 bases from V and 11 bases from J, with 17 bases between. Germline loops: CDR1 SNHLY, CDR2 FYNNEI.

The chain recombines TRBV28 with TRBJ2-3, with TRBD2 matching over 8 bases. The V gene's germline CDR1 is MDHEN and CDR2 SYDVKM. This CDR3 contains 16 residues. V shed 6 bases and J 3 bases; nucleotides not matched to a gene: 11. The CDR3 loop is CASSDPSGGRTDTQYF. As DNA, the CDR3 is TGTGCCAGCAGCGACCCCAGCGGGGGTCGAACAGATACGCAGTATTTT.

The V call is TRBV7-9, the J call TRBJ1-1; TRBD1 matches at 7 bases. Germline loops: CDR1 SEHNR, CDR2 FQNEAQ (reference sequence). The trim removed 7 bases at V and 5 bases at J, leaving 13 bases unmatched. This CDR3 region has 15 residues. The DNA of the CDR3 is TGTGCCAGCACCGCCCACCGACAGGGACCAACTGAAGCTTTCTTT. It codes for CASTAHRQGPTEAFF.

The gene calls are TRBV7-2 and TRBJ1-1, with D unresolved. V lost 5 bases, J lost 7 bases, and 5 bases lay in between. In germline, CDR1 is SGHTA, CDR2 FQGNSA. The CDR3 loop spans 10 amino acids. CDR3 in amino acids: CASSVYEAFF. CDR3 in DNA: TGTGCCAGCAGCGTCTATGAAGCTTTCTTT. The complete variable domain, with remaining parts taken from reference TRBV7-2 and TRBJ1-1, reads GAGVSQSPSNKVTEKGKDVELRCDPISGHTALYWYRQSLGQGLEFLIYFQGNSAPDKSGLPSDRFSAERTGGSVSTLTIQRTQQEDSAVYLCASSVYEAFFGQGTRLTVV.

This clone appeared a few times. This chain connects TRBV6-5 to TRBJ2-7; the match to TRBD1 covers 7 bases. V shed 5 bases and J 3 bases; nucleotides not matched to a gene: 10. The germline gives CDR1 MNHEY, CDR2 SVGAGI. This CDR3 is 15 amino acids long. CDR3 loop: CASSPGTAASYEQYF. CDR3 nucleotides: TGTGCCAGCAGTCCGGGGACAGCCGCGAGCTACGAGCAGTACTTC.

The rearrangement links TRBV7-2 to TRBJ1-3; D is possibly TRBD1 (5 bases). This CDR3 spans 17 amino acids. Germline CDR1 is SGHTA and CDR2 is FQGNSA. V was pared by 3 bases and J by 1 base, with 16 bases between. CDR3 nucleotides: TGTGCCAGCAGCTTTGGGTCACAGGTCCGGTCTGGAAACACCATATATTTT. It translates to CASSFGSQVRSGNTIYF.

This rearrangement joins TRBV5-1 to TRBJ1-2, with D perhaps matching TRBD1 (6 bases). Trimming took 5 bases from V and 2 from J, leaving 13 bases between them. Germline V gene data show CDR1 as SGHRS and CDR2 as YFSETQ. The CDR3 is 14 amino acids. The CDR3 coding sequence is TGCGCCAGCAGTAGGACAGCAGGGAACTATGGCTACACCTTC. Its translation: CASSRTAGNYGYTF.

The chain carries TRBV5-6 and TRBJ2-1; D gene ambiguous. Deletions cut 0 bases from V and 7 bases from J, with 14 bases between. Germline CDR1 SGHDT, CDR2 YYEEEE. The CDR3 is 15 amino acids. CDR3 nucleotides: TGTGCCAGCAGCTTGGTGGTCGCAGCGAGAAATGAGCAGTTCTTC. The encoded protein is CASSLVVAARNEQFF.

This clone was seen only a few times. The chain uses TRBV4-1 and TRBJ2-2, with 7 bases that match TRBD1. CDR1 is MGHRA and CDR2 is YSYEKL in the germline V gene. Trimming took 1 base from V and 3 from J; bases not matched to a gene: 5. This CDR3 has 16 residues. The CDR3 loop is CASSQGDSSYTGELFF. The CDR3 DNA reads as TGCGCCAGCAGCCAAGGGGACAGTTCTTACACCGGGGAGCTGTTTTTT.

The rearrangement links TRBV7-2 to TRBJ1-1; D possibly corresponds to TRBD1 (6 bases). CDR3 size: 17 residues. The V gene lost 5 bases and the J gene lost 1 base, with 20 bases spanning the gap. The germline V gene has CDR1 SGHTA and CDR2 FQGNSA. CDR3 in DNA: TGTGCCAGCAGCCAGAGGGACATCGCCTTTTCGAACACTGAAGCTTTCTTT. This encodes CASSQRDIAFSNTEAFF.

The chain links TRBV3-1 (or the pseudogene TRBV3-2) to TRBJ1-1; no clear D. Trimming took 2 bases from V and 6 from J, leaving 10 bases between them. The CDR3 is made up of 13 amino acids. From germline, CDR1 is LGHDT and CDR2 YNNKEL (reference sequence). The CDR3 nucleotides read TGTGCCAGCAGCCAATCTCCCGTCGCTGAAGCTTTCTTT. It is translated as CASSQSPVAEAFF.

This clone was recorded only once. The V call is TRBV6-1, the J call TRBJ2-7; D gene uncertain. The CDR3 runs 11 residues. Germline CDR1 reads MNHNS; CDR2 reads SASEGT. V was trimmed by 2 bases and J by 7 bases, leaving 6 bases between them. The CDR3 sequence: CASSERWEQYF. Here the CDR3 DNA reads TGTGCCAGCAGTGAACGGTGGGAGCAGTACTTC.

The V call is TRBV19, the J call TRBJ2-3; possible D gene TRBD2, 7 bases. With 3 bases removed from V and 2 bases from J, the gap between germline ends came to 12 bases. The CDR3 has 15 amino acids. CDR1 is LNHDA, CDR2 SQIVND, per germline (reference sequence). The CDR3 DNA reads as TGTGCCAGTAGTATGCGGGGGCGGGTCACAGATACGCAGTATTTT. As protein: CASSMRGRVTDTQYF.

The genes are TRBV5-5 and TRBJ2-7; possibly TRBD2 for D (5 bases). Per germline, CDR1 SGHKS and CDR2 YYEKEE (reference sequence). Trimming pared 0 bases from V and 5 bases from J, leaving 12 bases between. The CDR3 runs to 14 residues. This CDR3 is CASSLGTHGDEQYF. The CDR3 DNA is TGTGCCAGCAGCTTGGGGACTCACGGTGACGAGCAGTACTTC. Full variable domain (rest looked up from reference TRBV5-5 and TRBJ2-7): DAGVTQSPTHLIKTRGQQVTLRCSPISGHKSVSWYQQVLGQGPQFIFQYYEKEERGRGNFPDRFSARQFPNYSSELNVNALLLGDSALYLCASSLGTHGDEQYFGPGTRLTVT.